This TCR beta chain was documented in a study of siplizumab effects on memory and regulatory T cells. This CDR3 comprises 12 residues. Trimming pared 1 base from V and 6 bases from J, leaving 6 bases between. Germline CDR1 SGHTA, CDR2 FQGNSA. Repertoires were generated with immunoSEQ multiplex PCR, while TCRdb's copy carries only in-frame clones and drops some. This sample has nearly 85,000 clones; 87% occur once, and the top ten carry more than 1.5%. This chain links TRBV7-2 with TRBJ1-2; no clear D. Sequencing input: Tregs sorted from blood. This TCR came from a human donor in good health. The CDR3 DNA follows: TGTGCCAGCAGCTTAGTGGCAGATGGCTACACCTTC. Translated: CASSLVADGYTF.